The following is a TCR beta chain sequence with its context. The table came from immunoSEQ multiplex PCR; TCRdb's copy has only in-frame clones and leaves some out. The data contain 100,000 to 150,000 clones, around 85% of them seen just once; the ten biggest clones take up approximately 17%. This CDR3 is built from 15 residues. V lost 4 bases to trimming and J lost 0 bases, with 10 bases between them. Germline-derived CDR1 and CDR2 are MNHEY and SVGEGT. This sample is drawn from a study of blood T cell repertoires in COVID-19. About the study: In each case, the material was cDNA or gDNA derived from T cells, B-cell-depleted T cells, or PBMCs.

The V and J genes are TRBV6-2 or TRBV6-3 and TRBJ1-3, with D uncertain. The clonotype originates from a woman at least 80 years old with acute or convalescent COVID-19. Input material: peripheral blood. This chain's CDR3 is CASSFLPGSGNTIYF. CDR3 nucleotide sequence: TGTGCCAGCAGTTTCCTCCCAGGCTCTGGAAACACCATATATTTT.